What follows are 31 T cell receptor beta chains derived from one specimen sequenced in a study of PD-L1 blockade in urothelial cancer. TCRdb keeps only in-frame clones here, not all; method: immunoSEQ multiplex PCR. The profile covers 75,000 to 90,000 clones, with about 81% appearing a single time and over 7.5% taken by the ten largest. The input for sequencing was PBMCs, taken around atezolizumab (anti-PD-L1) treatment. The receptors here all came from a man between 65 and 85 years old with urothelial cancer.

This clone was seen only a few times. The V call is TRBV6-6, the J call TRBJ1-5; D is perhaps TRBD1 (6 bases). From germline, CDR1 is MNHNY and CDR2 SVGAGI (reference sequence). Trimming stripped 3 bases from V and 4 bases from J, with 10 bases between. There are 14 residues in the CDR3. The CDR3, as DNA: TGTGCCAGCAGTTATGGGCAGGGGAATCAGCCCCAGCATTTT. Its translation: CASSYGQGNQPQHF.

The chain uses TRBV11-2 and TRBJ2-6, with 10 bases that match TRBD1. The trim removed 6 bases at V and 3 bases at J, leaving 8 bases unmatched. CDR1 and CDR2 (germline): SGHAT, FQNNGV. The CDR3 is 17 amino acids. CDR3 sequence (DNA): TGTGCCAGCAGTCCCGACAGGGGGCAAAGTGGGGCCAACGTCCTGACTTTC. Translation gives CASSPDRGQSGANVLTF.

The chain is built from TRBV5-1 and TRBJ2-7; a weak D match, TRBD1 (6 bases). The V end was cut by 1 base, the J end by 7 bases, with 9 bases between. Germline V gene data show CDR1 as SGHRS and CDR2 as YFSETQ. The CDR3 consists of 12 residues. CDR3 sequence: CASSLPGQEQYF. CDR3 nucleotides: TGCGCCAGCAGCTTGCCAGGACAGGAGCAGTACTTC.

The chain uses TRBV18 and TRBJ1-2; possibly TRBD1 for D (5 bases). V shed 0 bases and J shed 8 bases, with 7 bases lying between them. CDR3 length: 12 residues. Germline loops: CDR1 KGHSH, CDR2 LQKENI. CDR3 nucleotide sequence: TGTGCCAGCTCACCACCGGAGGGGGGCTACACCTTC. It encodes CASSPPEGGYTF. Filled out from reference TRBV18 and TRBJ1-2, the complete variable domain reads NAGVMQNPRHLVRRRGQEARLRCSPMKGHSHVYWYRQLPEEGLKFMVYLQKENIIDESGMPKERFSAEFPKEGPSILRIQQVVRGDSAAYFCASSPPEGGYTFGSGTRLTVV.

This chain uses TRBV5-4 with TRBJ1-2; D is undetermined. The germline V gene has CDR1 SGHNT and CDR2 YYREEE (reference sequence). This CDR3 region has 14 residues. Deletions cut 8 bases from V and 7 bases from J, with 21 bases between. In DNA form, the CDR3 reads TGTGCCAGTAAACCGGGAACGAATCGAGTTGGCTACACCTTC. It encodes CASKPGTNRVGYTF.

The genes are TRBV2 and TRBJ2-5; 11 bases map to TRBD1. The CDR3 is 15 amino acids. From germline, CDR1 is SNHLY and CDR2 FYNNEI. V was clipped by 7 bases and J by 1 base; unmatched bases: 5. The CDR3 DNA follows: TGTGCCAGCACGGGACAGGGGGGTTCCCAAGAGACCCAGTACTTC. Translating gives CASTGQGGSQETQYF.

The chain couples TRBV9 to TRBJ2-7; TRBD2 might be the D (6 bases). The length of the CDR3 is 11 residues. Trimming removed 4 bases at V and 6 bases at J, with 8 bases between. Germline values: CDR1 SGDLS, CDR2 YYNGEE. The CDR3 is CASSSGGEQYF. Here the CDR3 DNA reads TGTGCCAGCAGCTCCGGGGGCGAGCAGTACTTC.

This clone was recorded once. The chain uses TRBV11-1 and TRBJ2-1; no clear D gene. Looked up from germline, CDR1 is SGHAT and CDR2 is FQDESV (reference sequence). The CDR3 is 16 residues long. Trimming left V 2 bases short and J 0 bases short, with 11 bases between. CDR3 nucleotides: TGTGCCAGCAGCTTATCTCTATACAGCTCCTACAATGAGCAGTTCTTC. Its translation is CASSLSLYSSYNEQFF.

The chain combines TRBV11-3 with TRBJ2-2; TRBD2 agrees at 9 bases. V lost 4 bases, J lost 4 bases, and 13 bases stayed unmatched. The CDR3 runs 18 residues. Germline assignment: CDR1 SGHNT and CDR2 YENEEA. Here the CDR3 reads CASSSNLYSGSGTGELFF. Here the CDR3 DNA reads TGTGCCAGCAGCTCCAACTTGTATAGCGGGAGCGGCACCGGGGAGCTGTTTTTT.

The CDR3 loop is CASGLDRGGETQYF. CDR3 in DNA: TGTGCTAGTGGTTTGGACAGGGGCGGTGAGACCCAGTACTTC. The V gene is TRBV12-5, the J gene TRBJ2-5; TRBD1 aligns across 7 bases. With 1 base clipped from V and 5 bases from J, the junction kept 4 bases outside the gene matches. Per the germline V gene, CDR1 is LGHNT and CDR2 is FRNRAP. The CDR3 runs 14 residues.

Only a few counts were recorded for this clone. This chain links TRBV10-3 with TRBJ2-2; 9 positions match TRBD2. The CDR3 runs 14 residues. With V trimmed by 7 bases and J by 4 bases, 4 bases remained unmatched. In germline, CDR1 is ENHRY, CDR2 SYGVKD. This CDR3 reads CAIKGSGGTGELFF. The CDR3 nucleotides read TGTGCCATCAAGGGTAGCGGGGGCACCGGGGAGCTGTTTTTT.

This clone was recorded many times. The chain has TRBV13 and TRBJ1-5, with TRBD1 identical over 8 bases. Losses at the gene ends were 6 bases for V and 2 bases for J; bases not matched to a gene: 6. CDR3 length equals 15 residues. CDR1 and CDR2 from the germline V gene are PRHDT and FYEKMQ (reference sequence). CDR3 amino acids: CASRRRGPGNQPQHF. The CDR3 DNA sequence: TGTGCCAGCAGACGCAGGGGGCCTGGCAATCAGCCCCAGCATTTT.

V is TRBV7-9 and J is TRBJ1-2, with 7 bases lining up with TRBD1. Germline CDR1 reads SEHNR; CDR2 reads FQNEAQ (reference sequence). The V gene end was trimmed by 5 bases and the J gene end by 6 bases; junction bases not matched to a gene: 12. This CDR3 spans 15 amino acids. The DNA of the CDR3 is TGTGCCAGCAGCACCTATGGGACAGAAAAGGATGGCTACACCTTC. Its translation: CASSTYGTEKDGYTF.

This chain connects TRBV11-3 to TRBJ1-1; TRBD1 might be the D (5 bases). V was shortened by 1 base and J by 1 base, with 13 bases between the two germline ends. The CDR3 loop spans 16 amino acids. CDR1 and CDR2 (germline): SGHNT, YENEEA. The CDR3: CASSLVGGVSNTEAFF. For the CDR3, the DNA is TGTGCCAGCAGCTTAGTGGGGGGAGTCTCGAACACTGAAGCTTTCTTT. Filled out from reference TRBV11-3 and TRBJ1-1, the complete variable domain reads EAGVVQSPRYKIIEKKQPVAFWCNPISGHNTLYWYLQNLGQGPELLIRYENEEAVDDSQLPKDRFSAERLKGVDSTLKIQPAELGDSAVYLCASSLVGGVSNTEAFFGQGTRLTVV.

The chain recombines TRBV5-4 with TRBJ2-1, with 14 bases lining up with TRBD2. Germline trimming cut 5 bases from V and 13 bases from J; bases unmatched to any gene: 8. The CDR3 consists of 14 residues. The germline V gene encodes CDR1 SGHNT and CDR2 YYREEE (reference sequence). The CDR3 region is CASRSGLAGEVQFF. The CDR3 DNA sequence: TGTGCCAGCAGGTCGGGACTAGCGGGGGAGGTTCAGTTCTTC.

In this sample, this clone turned up once. V is TRBV18 and J is TRBJ1-3; a weak D match, TRBD1 (6 bases). Germline V gives CDR1 KGHSH, CDR2 LQKENI. The CDR3 length is 18 residues. V lost 0 bases, J lost 4 bases, and 19 bases lay in between. DNA of the CDR3: TGTGCCAGCTCACCACCGAGCTTTCGGACAGTAAGGGGAAACACCATATATTTT. Translating it yields CASSPPSFRTVRGNTIYF.

This chain uses TRBV6-1 with TRBJ2-3, with D perhaps TRBD2 (5 bases). The CDR3 is 13 amino acids. Per the germline V gene, CDR1 is MNHNS and CDR2 is SASEGT. Trimming took off 6 bases at V and 6 bases at J, with 13 bases between the two ends. The CDR3 nucleotides are TGTGCCAGCAGGAGGGTTGTATCGGATACGCAGTATTTT. Translated, it gives CASRRVVSDTQYF.

The genes are TRBV28 and TRBJ1-2; 8 bases align to TRBD1. The CDR3 spans 14 residues. Trimming took 3 bases from V and 2 from J; bases not matched to a gene: 2. Germline V lookup: CDR1 MDHEN, CDR2 SYDVKM. CDR3 DNA sequence: TGTGCCAGCAGTTTCGGACAGGGAAACTATGGCTACACCTTC. This encodes CASSFGQGNYGYTF.

The V call is TRBV5-1, the J call TRBJ2-1; D ambiguous. V was pared by 0 bases and J by 0 bases, with 7 bases between. CDR3 size: 15 residues. Looked up from germline, CDR1 is SGHRS and CDR2 is YFSETQ. The CDR3 reads CASSLDTSSYNEQFF. DNA for the CDR3: TGCGCCAGCAGCTTGGATACCAGCTCCTACAATGAGCAGTTCTTC.

This chain uses TRBV2 with TRBJ1-5; 7 bases agree with TRBD1. Losses at the gene ends were 7 bases for V and 0 bases for J; bases not matched to a gene: 3. The CDR3 consists of 14 residues. Germline V gene data show CDR1 as SNHLY and CDR2 as FYNNEI. The CDR3 is CASKTGTSNQPQHF. CDR3 nucleotide sequence: TGTGCCAGCAAGACAGGGACTAGCAATCAGCCCCAGCATTTT.

This clone appeared a single time. The gene calls are TRBV5-6 and TRBJ1-5; possibly TRBD1 for D (5 bases). Germline CDR1 and CDR2: SGHDT and YYEEEE. The CDR3 length is 15 residues. V was clipped by 2 bases and J by 0 bases, with 9 bases between them. Here the CDR3 DNA reads TGTGCCAGCAGCTTCGGACAAGTTAGCAATCAGCCCCAGCATTTT. It translates to CASSFGQVSNQPQHF.

V usage is TRBV5-1 and J usage is TRBJ2-2, with TRBD2 matching over 13 bases. Germline-derived CDR1 and CDR2 are SGHRS and YFSETQ. V lost 3 bases, J lost 5 bases, and 10 bases stayed unmatched. CDR3 length: 18 amino acids. CDR3 residues: CASSSSLAGGPWTGELFF. For the CDR3, the DNA is TGCGCCAGCAGCTCGTCACTAGCGGGGGGGCCTTGGACCGGGGAGCTGTTTTTT.

The chain employs TRBV7-2 and TRBJ1-2, with 9 bases aligning to TRBD1. J was trimmed by 7 bases and V by 5 bases; bases with no gene match: 8. The CDR3 covers 14 residues. CDR1 and CDR2 from the germline V gene are SGHTA and FQGNSA. The CDR3 here is CASSPWDREGGYTF. In DNA form, the CDR3 reads TGTGCCAGCAGCCCCTGGGACAGGGAAGGTGGCTACACCTTC.

The gene calls are TRBV29-1 and TRBJ2-2; tentatively, D is TRBD1 (6 bases). Germline CDR1 reads SQVTM; CDR2 reads ANQGSEA. V shed 2 bases and J shed 1 base, with 8 bases lying between them. This CDR3 has 14 amino acids. Written as DNA, the CDR3 is TGCAGCGTTGAAAGGGGGAGGAACACCGGGGAGCTGTTTTTT. It yields the protein CSVERGRNTGELFF.

The V and J genes are TRBV19 and TRBJ2-1; no clear D gene. V gave up 7 bases and J gave up 3 bases, with 16 bases separating them. Germline lookup yields CDR1 LNHDA and CDR2 SQIVND (reference sequence). There are 15 residues in the CDR3. The CDR3 bases are TGTGCCAGTAAGGCGCGGCGGTCGGACTACAATGAGCAGTTCTTC. Protein product: CASKARRSDYNEQFF.

For the CDR3, the DNA is TGTGCCAGTTCAAGGGGCGGTCAGGTCCGGATCAATGAGCAGTTCTTC. As protein: CASSRGGQVRINEQFF. The V call is TRBV2, the J call TRBJ2-1, with D perhaps TRBD1 (5 bases). Between the trimmed V and J ends, which lost 9 bases and 6 bases, there was a span of 24 bases. CDR3 size: 16 residues. CDR1 SNHLY and CDR2 FYNNEI come from the germline V gene. Full variable domain (rest looked up from reference TRBV2 and TRBJ2-1): EPEVTQTPSHQVTQMGQEVILRCVPISNHLYFYWYRQILGQKVEFLVSFYNNEISEKSEIFDDQFSVERPDGSNFTLKIRSTKLEDSAMYFCASSRGGQVRINEQFFGPGTRLTVL.

This chain joins TRBV7-8 and TRBJ2-7; 10 nucleotides align to TRBD2. Germline-derived CDR1 and CDR2 are SGHVS and FQNEAQ. The V gene end was trimmed by 5 bases and the J gene end by 4 bases; junction bases not matched to a gene: 8. This CDR3 region has 15 residues. Here the CDR3 reads CASSLLTSGKYEQYF. The CDR3 nucleotides are TGTGCCAGCAGCCTTTTAACTAGCGGGAAATACGAGCAGTACTTC. Supplemented by reference TRBV7-8 and TRBJ2-7, the full variable domain reads GAGVSQSPRYKVAKRGQDVALRCDPISGHVSLFWYQQALGQGPEFLTYFQNEAQLDKSGLPSDRFFAERPEGSVSTLKIQRTQQEDSAVYLCASSLLTSGKYEQYFGPGTRLTVT.

J is TRBJ1-5 and V is TRBV5-1; 8 bases line up with TRBD1. Germline values: CDR1 SGHRS, CDR2 YFSETQ. The V gene end was trimmed by 4 bases and the J gene end by 0 bases; junction bases not matched to a gene: 12. The CDR3 is made up of 18 amino acids. CDR3 DNA: TGCGCCAGCAGCAAACCCGGGACAGGATGGAATAGCAATCAGCCCCAGCATTTT. Encoded protein: CASSKPGTGWNSNQPQHF.

The CDR3 here is CASSLGQGGFF. CDR3 in DNA: TGTGCCAGCTCACTCGGACAGGGGGGGTTCTTC. The chain has TRBV2 and TRBJ2-1; 10 bases match TRBD1. Losses at the gene ends were 8 bases for V and 15 bases for J; bases not matched to a gene: 7. The CDR3 spans 11 residues. The germline CDR1 and CDR2 sequences are SNHLY and FYNNEI.

The J gene is TRBJ2-1, the V gene TRBV7-6, with 7 bases identical to TRBD2. Germline assignment: CDR1 SGHVS and CDR2 FNYEAQ. This CDR3 comprises 15 residues. V gave up 5 bases and J gave up 1 base; unmatched junction bases: 5. The DNA of the CDR3 is TGTGCCAGCAGCGGGATGGGGGGGTCCTACAATGAGCAGTTCTTC. It encodes CASSGMGGSYNEQFF.

V usage is TRBV5-4 and J usage is TRBJ2-5; the match to TRBD1 covers 7 bases. CDR1 and CDR2 from the germline V gene are SGHNT and YYREEE (reference sequence). The CDR3 is 14 amino acids. Trimming at V came to 4 bases and at J to 5 bases, leaving 8 bases not matched to a gene. The chain's CDR3 is CASSTPRGRETQYF. In DNA, the CDR3 is TGTGCCAGCAGCACCCCGAGGGGGCGGGAGACCCAGTACTTC.